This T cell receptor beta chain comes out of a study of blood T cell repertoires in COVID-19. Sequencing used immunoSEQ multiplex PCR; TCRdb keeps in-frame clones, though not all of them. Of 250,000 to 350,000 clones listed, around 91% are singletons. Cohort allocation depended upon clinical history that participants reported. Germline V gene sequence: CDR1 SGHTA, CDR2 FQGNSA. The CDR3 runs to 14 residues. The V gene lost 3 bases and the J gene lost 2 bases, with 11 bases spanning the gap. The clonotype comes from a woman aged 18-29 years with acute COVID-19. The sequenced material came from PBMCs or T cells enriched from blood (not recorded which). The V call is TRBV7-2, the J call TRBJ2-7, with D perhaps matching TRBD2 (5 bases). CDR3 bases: TGTGCCAGCAGCTTTGACTACCGTGCCTACGAGCAGTACTTC. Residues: CASSFDYRAYEQYF.